A single sample gave rise to the 7 T cell receptor beta chains below, sequenced in a study of spatial heterogeneity in lung cancer. Specified time point: sample taken at primary tumor resection. Frozen PBMC, nontumor lung or tumor provided whole RNA, which was sequenced unsorted. MiXCR, applied by TCRdb to the 5' RACE reads, yields one record per CDR3 protein. The table includes over 90,000 distinct CDR3 sequences, 7% to 9% detected once. The specimen comprised PBMCs, sampled at surgery. Source of these receptors: a male donor with early-stage non-small cell lung cancer.

The chain joins TRBV5-1 to TRBJ2-3; maybe TRBD1 (5 bases). Trimming removed 0 bases at V and 3 bases at J, with 11 bases between. Germline V gene data show CDR1 as SGHRS and CDR2 as YFSETQ. This CDR3 region has 15 residues. CDR3 sequence: CASSLGTIGTDTQYF. CDR3 coding DNA: TGCGCCAGCAGCTTGGGGACAATCGGGACAGATACGCAGTATTTT.

The V call is TRBV5-1, the J call TRBJ2-6; tentatively, D is TRBD1 or TRBD2 (5 bases each). Trimming left V 3 bases short and J 0 bases short, with 13 bases between. This CDR3 has 17 amino acids. Germline CDR1 SGHRS, CDR2 YFSETQ. The chain's CDR3 is CASSSRGGNSGANVLTF. The CDR3 region has the DNA TGCGCCAGCAGCTCGAGGGGCGGTAACTCTGGGGCCAACGTCCTGACTTTC. Combining the CDR3 with reference TRBV5-1 and TRBJ2-6 gives the whole variable domain KAGVTQTPRYLIKTRGQQVTLSCSPISGHRSVSWYQQTPGQGLQFLFEYFSETQRNKGNFPGRFSGRQFSNSRSEMNVSTLELGDSALYLCASSSRGGNSGANVLTFGAGSRLTVL.

The chain has TRBV2 and TRBJ2-1, with D possibly TRBD1 on 6 matching bases. The V and J ends lost 7 bases and 7 bases respectively, with 17 bases between them. Germline V CDR1 and CDR2: SNHLY, FYNNEI. CDR3 size: 14 residues. The chain's CDR3 is CASTTGLGYNEQFF. The DNA of the CDR3 is TGTGCCAGCACCACAGGGCTGGGGTATAATGAGCAGTTCTTC.

This clonotype was seen many times. The V gene is TRBV7-9, the J gene TRBJ2-3; TRBD2 is a possible D gene (5 bases). The CDR3 contains 13 residues. The V end lost 1 base, the J end lost 4 bases, and 6 bases lay between the germline ends. CDR1 is SEHNR, CDR2 FQNEAQ, per germline (reference sequence). The CDR3 DNA reads as TGTGCCAGCAGCTTAGGAGGGCCAGATACGCAGTATTTT. Amino acid sequence: CASSLGGPDTQYF.

This clonotype appeared a few times. The V gene is TRBV5-1, the J gene TRBJ2-3; D may be TRBD1 (6 bases). The CDR3 is 15 amino acids. Germline V gene lookup returns CDR1 SGHRS and CDR2 YFSETQ. V shed 1 base and J shed 4 bases, with 13 bases lying between them. The CDR3 reads CASSLQPAGADTQYF. Written as DNA, the CDR3 is TGCGCCAGCAGCTTGCAACCCGCAGGGGCAGATACGCAGTATTTT.

This clonotype was seen only a few times. The chain is built from TRBV21-1 and TRBJ2-7; the table names TRBD2, a call not compared with the DNA. TRBV21-1 is flagged as a pseudogene. CDR3 size: 16 residues. The CDR3, as DNA: TGTGCCAGCAGCAAAGAGTGTGAGGGAATCGGCTACGAGCAGTACTTC. Translation: CASSKECEGIGYEQYF.

This clonotype was seen repeatedly, ten times or more. J is TRBJ2-5 and V is TRBV29-1, with D perhaps TRBD1 or TRBD2 (5 bases each). The germline V gene encodes CDR1 SQVTM and CDR2 ANQGSEA. The CDR3 contains 16 residues. The V end lost 5 bases, the J end lost 4 bases, and 23 bases lay between the germline ends. The CDR3: CSVRRGPLGAGETQYF. The CDR3 DNA sequence: TGCAGCGTTCGAAGGGGCCCCCTAGGCGCGGGAGAGACCCAGTACTTC.